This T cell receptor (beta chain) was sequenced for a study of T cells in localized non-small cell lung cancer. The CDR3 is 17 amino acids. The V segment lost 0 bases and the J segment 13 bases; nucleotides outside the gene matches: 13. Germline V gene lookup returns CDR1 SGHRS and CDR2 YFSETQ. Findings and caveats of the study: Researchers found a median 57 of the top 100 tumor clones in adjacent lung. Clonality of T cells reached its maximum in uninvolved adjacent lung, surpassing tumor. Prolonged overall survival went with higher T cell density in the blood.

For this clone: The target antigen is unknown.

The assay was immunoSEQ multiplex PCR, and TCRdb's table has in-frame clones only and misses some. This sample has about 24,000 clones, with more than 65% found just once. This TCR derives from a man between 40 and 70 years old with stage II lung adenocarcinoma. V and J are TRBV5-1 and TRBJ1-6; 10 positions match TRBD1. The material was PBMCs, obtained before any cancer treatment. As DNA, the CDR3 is TGCGCCAGCAGCTTGGGACAGGGGGCGGCGGAATTGGGTCCCCTCCACTTT. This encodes CASSLGQGAAELGPLHF.